The 31 T cell receptor beta chains reported below all come from one sample, sequenced in a study of preoperative IRX-2 immunotherapy in early breast cancer (dated by TCRdb to between 2017 and 2020). Libraries were made using the immunoSEQ multiplex PCR assay. TCRdb carries this immuneACCESS record with in-frame sequences only. Its versions omit some clonotypes, under half of them owing to an unresolved V gene in the studies checked, with the rest unexplained. The sample table lists some 30,000 clones, 89% of them with a count of one. Over 1.5% of the sample comes from the top ten. The treatment or condition label of this sample denotes: preoperative locoregional IRX-2 cytokine immunotherapy. The sequenced sample was tumor tissue, obtained after IRX-2 immunotherapy. Source of these receptors: a human donor with breast cancer.

The rearrangement uses TRBV14 and TRBJ2-1; 10 bases agree with TRBD2. The CDR3 spans 17 residues. Germline lookup yields CDR1 SGHDN and CDR2 FVKESK. The V gene end was trimmed by 1 base and the J gene end by 9 bases; junction bases not matched to a gene: 12. The CDR3 nucleotides are TGTGCCAGCAGCCAAGGCCTATCTAGCGGGAGTTCTATTGAGCAGTTCTTC. It yields the protein CASSQGLSSGSSIEQFF.

For the CDR3, the DNA is TGTGCCAGCTCACCACCTGGGGAGCACAATGAGCAGTTCTTC. Its protein is CASSPPGEHNEQFF. The rearrangement links TRBV18 to TRBJ2-1; D is perhaps TRBD2 (5 bases). The CDR3 contains 14 residues. Trimming shortened V by 0 bases and J by 5 bases, and 8 bases separated the two germline ends. Germline loops: CDR1 KGHSH, CDR2 LQKENI.

This chain links TRBV6-8 with TRBJ1-1, with D possibly matching TRBD1 (6 bases). CDR1 and CDR2 from the germline V gene are MNHGY and SAAAGT. V lost 7 bases and J lost 3, with 18 bases in between. The CDR3 runs to 15 residues. The CDR3 here is CASTSEGGSDTEAFF. The CDR3 DNA sequence: TGTGCCAGCACCTCGGAGGGGGGCTCGGACACTGAAGCTTTCTTT.

This clone came up once. The rearrangement links TRBV18 to TRBJ1-6; D not resolved. Germline CDR1 reads KGHSH; CDR2 reads LQKENI. The V and J ends lost 3 bases and 5 bases respectively, with 11 bases between them. The length of the CDR3 is 15 residues. The CDR3 DNA reads as TGTGCCAGCTCACCGGGTATGAGGGATAATTCACCCCTCCACTTT. The encoded protein is CASSPGMRDNSPLHF. Variable domain in full (rest from reference TRBV18 and TRBJ1-6): NAGVMQNPRHLVRRRGQEARLRCSPMKGHSHVYWYRQLPEEGLKFMVYLQKENIIDESGMPKERFSAEFPKEGPSILRIQQVVRGDSAAYFCASSPGMRDNSPLHFGNGTRLTVT.

The chain recombines TRBV7-7 with TRBJ1-5, with a possible D match to TRBD1 (5 bases). CDR1 is SSHAT, CDR2 FNYEAQ, per germline (reference sequence). The CDR3 sequence is 17 residues long. The V and J ends lost 5 bases and 3 bases respectively, with 20 bases between them. CDR3 sequence (DNA): TGTGCCAGCAGCCGGCCGGGACGCCGGCCCCACAATCAGCCCCAGCATTTT. This translates into CASSRPGRRPHNQPQHF.

The CDR3 DNA is TGTGCTAGTGGTTTGTCCAGGGCTGACGGGGAGCTGTTTTTT. Amino acid sequence: CASGLSRADGELFF. The chain is built from TRBV12-5 and TRBJ2-2; perhaps TRBD1 as D (5 bases). This CDR3 has 14 amino acids. V lost 2 bases, J lost 7 bases, and 11 bases lay in between. Germline V gene sequence: CDR1 LGHNT, CDR2 FRNRAP.

This clone has a single count. The gene calls are TRBV6-8 and TRBJ1-1, with unresolved D. The V end was cut by 2 bases, the J end by 10 bases, with 17 bases between. Germline CDR1 MNHGY, CDR2 SAAAGT. The CDR3 is made up of 14 amino acids. The CDR3 coding sequence is TGTGCCAGCAGTTACGTTGGCGGGAAAGTAGGAGCTTTCTTT. It yields the protein CASSYVGGKVGAFF.

This rearrangement joins TRBV6-8 to TRBJ1-1; 7 nucleotides agree with TRBD1. The CDR3 runs to 14 residues. Germline V gives CDR1 MNHGY, CDR2 SAAAGT. With 6 bases clipped from V and 0 bases from J, the junction kept 4 bases outside the gene matches. CDR3 residues: CASRATGMNTEAFF. The CDR3 DNA reads TGTGCCAGCAGAGCGACAGGGATGAACACTGAAGCTTTCTTT.

The chain combines TRBV18 with TRBJ1-5; no definite D call. The germline CDR1 and CDR2 sequences are KGHSH and LQKENI. The CDR3 spans 15 residues. Trimming left V 6 bases short and J 0 bases short, with 12 bases between. The CDR3 DNA reads TGTGCCAGCTCCCCGAAGGTTTATAGCAATCAGCCCCAGCATTTT. This codes for CASSPKVYSNQPQHF.

This clone was seen more than once but under ten times. V is TRBV6-8 and J is TRBJ1-2; 7 bases line up with TRBD1. V was pared by 9 bases and J by 4 bases, with 8 bases of the junction left unmatched. This CDR3 has 13 residues. Germline-derived CDR1 and CDR2 are MNHGY and SAAAGT. CDR3 in DNA: TGTGCCAGTATATCGACAGGGACCTATGGCTACACCTTC. Amino acid sequence: CASISTGTYGYTF.

This chain connects TRBV18 to TRBJ1-1, with D tentatively TRBD1 (6 bases). V was shortened by 2 bases and J by 6 bases, with 16 bases between the two germline ends. This CDR3 contains 15 residues. CDR1 and CDR2 from the germline V gene are KGHSH and LQKENI. The CDR3 nucleotides are TGTGCCAGCTCACCATACCCCGGGGGCTACGCTGAAGCTTTCTTT. Translation gives CASSPYPGGYAEAFF.

The V and J genes are TRBV6-8 and TRBJ1-2; a weak D match, TRBD1 (5 bases). Germline V gene data show CDR1 as MNHGY and CDR2 as SAAAGT. There are 13 residues in the CDR3. V dropped 5 bases and J dropped 3 bases, with 10 bases sitting between them. CDR3 loop: CASSEGQYYGYTF. The DNA of the CDR3 is TGTGCCAGCAGTGAGGGGCAGTACTATGGCTACACCTTC.

This chain links TRBV6-8 with TRBJ2-7; maybe TRBD2 (5 bases). With 10 bases removed from V and 0 bases from J, the gap between germline ends came to 16 bases. Germline CDR1 is MNHGY and CDR2 is SAAAGT. The CDR3 has 14 residues. The CDR3 loop reads CATQKAAGSYEQYV. In DNA, the CDR3 is TGTGCCACCCAAAAGGCGGCGGGCTCCTACGAGCAGTACGTC.

The V gene is TRBV19, the J gene TRBJ1-1; D uncertain. Germline V gene data show CDR1 as LNHDA and CDR2 as SQIVND (reference sequence). This CDR3 is 13 amino acids long. Trimming took 3 bases from V and 8 from J, leaving 13 bases between them. This chain's CDR3 is CASSIRSSREAFF. The CDR3 bases are TGTGCCAGTAGTATTAGGTCGAGTAGGGAAGCTTTCTTT.

The chain combines TRBV27 with TRBJ2-5; D not resolved. V was pared by 3 bases and J by 1 base, with 9 bases between. The CDR3 loop spans 14 amino acids. Germline-derived CDR1 and CDR2 are MNHEY and SMNVEV (reference sequence). Here the CDR3 DNA reads TGTGCCAGCAGTTTTTCAGGCTCCCAAGAGACCCAGTACTTC. It encodes CASSFSGSQETQYF.

The chain is built from TRBV5-1 and TRBJ2-5, with TRBD2 identical over 8 bases. V shed 6 bases, J shed 3 bases, and the junction held 7 bases outside the gene matches. CDR1 and CDR2 (germline): SGHRS, YFSETQ. The CDR3 is 14 amino acids. The CDR3 spells CASTVSGMEETQYF. For the CDR3, the DNA is TGCGCCAGCACCGTTAGCGGGATGGAAGAGACCCAGTACTTC.

The chain is built from TRBV11-3 and TRBJ1-2, with D possibly matching TRBD1 (6 bases). Germline CDR1 reads SGHNT; CDR2 reads YENEEA. Trimming removed 3 bases at V and 4 bases at J, with 15 bases between. This CDR3 region has 15 residues. CDR3 nucleotides: TGTGCCAGCAGCTTGCCGGGGGCGGAGAGCTATGGCTACACCTTC. Protein product: CASSLPGAESYGYTF.

This clone showed up just a few times. The gene calls are TRBV6-8 and TRBJ2-7; 11 bases are a match to TRBD2. This CDR3 is built from 14 residues. V lost 6 bases, J lost 4 bases, and 5 bases stayed unmatched. The germline gives CDR1 MNHGY, CDR2 SAAAGT. In DNA form, the CDR3 reads TGTGCCAGCAGATTAACTAGCGGGAGTTACGAGCAGTACTTC. Translation: CASRLTSGSYEQYF.

This chain links TRBV11-3 with TRBJ1-3, with D perhaps matching TRBD1 (6 bases). The CDR3 sequence is 16 residues long. Trimming took 5 bases from V and 0 from J, leaving 14 bases between them. In germline, CDR1 is SGHNT, CDR2 YENEEA. This CDR3 reads CASSPPGAHSGNTIYF. In DNA, the CDR3 is TGTGCCAGCAGCCCCCCGGGGGCCCACTCTGGAAACACCATATATTTT.

This clone has a handful of counts. The chain has TRBV7-1 and TRBJ1-4; weak D call: TRBD1 (5 bases). TRBV7-1 is labeled an ORF, and its function is uncertain. V was trimmed by 4 bases and J by 8 bases, leaving 14 bases between them. This CDR3 has 14 amino acids. CDR3 coding DNA: TGTGCCAGCAGCTTAGTAGGGGCGGAAGAAAAACTGTTTTTT. This encodes CASSLVGAEEKLFF.

The CDR3 is CASSRAGGLEKLFF. For the CDR3, the DNA is TGTGCCAGCAGCCGAGCCGGGGGCCTGGAAAAACTGTTTTTT. V gene TRBV11-3 combines with J gene TRBJ1-4, with a weak D call TRBD1 (6 bases). The germline V gene encodes CDR1 SGHNT and CDR2 YENEEA. The V and J ends lost 5 bases and 8 bases respectively, with 15 bases between them. This CDR3 comprises 14 residues. Complete variable domain (other parts from reference TRBV11-3 and TRBJ1-4): EAGVVQSPRYKIIEKKQPVAFWCNPISGHNTLYWYLQNLGQGPELLIRYENEEAVDDSQLPKDRFSAERLKGVDSTLKIQPAELGDSAVYLCASSRAGGLEKLFFGSGTQLSVL.

The J gene is TRBJ1-3, the V gene TRBV23-1; 7 bases line up with TRBD1. TRBV23-1 belongs to the ORF category, with a function that is uncertain. The CDR3 has 15 amino acids. V shed 2 bases, J shed 2 bases, and the junction held 3 bases outside the gene matches. The CDR3 sequence is CASSQPTGTGNTIYF. The DNA for the CDR3 is TGCGCCAGCAGTCAACCGACAGGGACTGGAAACACCATATATTTT.

The chain couples TRBV5-1 to TRBJ2-2; D is tentatively TRBD1 or TRBD2 (5 bases each). The germline gives CDR1 SGHRS, CDR2 YFSETQ. V lost 0 bases, J lost 4 bases, and 16 bases lay in between. CDR3 length: 17 amino acids. The CDR3 loop is CASSLDVGGRPTGELFF. CDR3 bases: TGCGCCAGCAGCTTGGATGTTGGGGGAAGACCCACCGGGGAGCTGTTTTTT.

V and J are TRBV11-3 and TRBJ2-1, with D unclear. The CDR3 is made up of 15 amino acids. CDR1 is SGHNT and CDR2 is YENEEA in the germline V gene. With 5 bases removed from V and 1 base from J, the gap between germline ends came to 12 bases. CDR3 nucleotides: TGTGCCAGCAGCAAAGATCTTGGGTCCTACAATGAGCAGTTCTTC. Residues: CASSKDLGSYNEQFF.

This clone was seen just once. The chain is built from TRBV14 and TRBJ1-4, with no clear D. The CDR3 runs 15 residues. CDR1 and CDR2 (germline): SGHDN, FVKESK. Trimming removed 1 base from V and 5 bases from J, with 11 bases in between. CDR3 DNA: TGTGCCAGCAGCCAAGGAGGTCCCTTAAATGAAAAACTGTTTTTT. It encodes CASSQGGPLNEKLFF.

V usage is TRBV7-8 and J usage is TRBJ2-1; 10 nucleotides agree with TRBD2. The CDR3 runs 14 residues. Germline V gives CDR1 SGHVS, CDR2 FQNEAQ. V trimming: 5 bases; J trimming: 9 bases; junction bases outside the gene matches: 7. In DNA form, the CDR3 reads TGTGCCAGCAGCGGTAGCGGGAGGTTGAGTGAGCAGTTCTTC. Amino acids: CASSGSGRLSEQFF.

CDR3 loop: CASSLSSSEADHDGYTF. In nucleotides, the CDR3 is TGTGCCAGCAGCTTATCTTCATCGGAGGCAGACCACGATGGCTACACCTTC. The rearrangement uses TRBV11-3 and TRBJ1-2; D remains unclear. From germline, CDR1 is SGHNT and CDR2 YENEEA. The CDR3 totals 17 residues. The germline V and J ends were trimmed by 2 bases and 6 bases, with 22 bases remaining between them.

The chain uses TRBV22-1 and TRBJ2-2; TRBD2, the table's D call, lacks a check against the DNA. TRBV22-1 is tagged as a pseudogene. The CDR3 sequence is 15 residues long. This chain's CDR3 is CASKSGSGNTGELFF. CDR3 nucleotides: TGTGCCAGCAAATCGGGCAGCGGCAACACCGGGGAGCTGTTTTTT.

J is TRBJ1-3 and V is TRBV7-7; D possibly corresponds to TRBD1 (5 bases). The V end was cut by 2 bases, the J end by 0 bases, with 11 bases between. The CDR3 has 16 amino acids. From germline, CDR1 is SSHAT and CDR2 FNYEAQ (reference sequence). Here the CDR3 DNA reads TGTGCCAGCAGCTTACAGGGCACCAGCTCTGGAAACACCATATATTTT. It translates to CASSLQGTSSGNTIYF.

This clone was counted once. The chain recombines TRBV19 with TRBJ1-4; D is perhaps TRBD1 (5 bases). Trimming pared 7 bases from V and 0 bases from J, leaving 21 bases between. This CDR3 has 18 residues. The germline V gene has CDR1 LNHDA and CDR2 SQIVND (reference sequence). In nucleotides, the CDR3 is TGTGCCAGTAATCGTGAGGTCAGGGCCGATGCAACTAATGAAAAACTGTTTTTT. Translation: CASNREVRADATNEKLFF.

The chain combines TRBV7-6 with TRBJ2-7, with 10 bases that match TRBD1. The J segment lost 1 base and the V segment lost 5 bases, leaving 5 bases of the junction unmatched. Germline V gene data show CDR1 as SGHVS and CDR2 as FNYEAQ. The CDR3 contains 15 residues. The CDR3 DNA follows: TGTGCCAGCAGCACTGGGACAGGGGTTTCCTACGAGCAGTACTTC. Residues: CASSTGTGVSYEQYF. The entire variable domain, with the rest obtained from reference TRBV7-6 and TRBJ2-7, is as follows: GAGVSQSPRYKVTKRGQDVALRCDPISGHVSLYWYRQALGQGPEFLTYFNYEAQQDKSGLPNDRFSAERPEGSISTLTIQRTEQRDSAMYRCASSTGTGVSYEQYFGPGTRLTVT.